One sample yielded the 9 T cell receptor beta chains listed below, sequenced in a study of glioma-infiltrating T cells. Amplification of TCR alpha and beta CDR3 regions from RNA used iRepertoire nested multiplex PCR. TCRdb called the multiplex PCR reads again in MiXCR, with one record for every CDR3 protein. The repertoire consists of 95,000 to 150,000 distinct CDR3 sequences, with approximately 23% occurring once and the leading ten covering roughly 15%. The sequenced sample was glioma tissue, nonneoplastic brain tissue, or PBMCs (not recorded which). These TCRs come from a human donor with low-grade glioma or glioblastoma, undergoing nonglioma brain surgery, or in good health (not recorded which).

This clonotype appeared once. A read error may account for a junction end that differs from germline. The chain employs TRBV6-2 or TRBV6-3 and TRBJ2-1; 7 nucleotides line up with TRBD2. There are 15 residues in the CDR3. CDR1 MNHEY and CDR2 SVGEGT come from the germline V gene. The CDR3 sequence: CASSPGEGPYNEQLF. CDR3 coding DNA: TGTGCCAGCAGTCCGGGGGAGGGCCCTTACAATGAGCAGCTCTTC.

This clonotype has a count of ten or more. This chain uses TRBV20-1 with TRBJ2-1; 11 bases match TRBD2. The junction had 11 bases not matched to a gene; V was cut back by 1 base and J by 12 bases. The CDR3 covers 15 residues. Germline V lookup: CDR1 DFQATT, CDR2 SNEGSKA (reference sequence). In DNA form, the CDR3 reads TGCAGTGCTAGAGCCACTAGCGGGAGTATATTTGGGCAGTTCTTC. This codes for CSARATSGSIFGQFF.

In this sample, this clonotype turned up many times. The rearrangement uses TRBV7-8 and TRBJ1-5, with a possible D match to TRBD1 (6 bases). The CDR3 is 13 amino acids. The germline V gene encodes CDR1 SGHVS and CDR2 FQNEAQ. Between the trimmed V and J ends, which lost 5 bases and 7 bases, there was a span of 12 bases. The CDR3 spells CASSPTGYQPQHF. CDR3 nucleotide sequence: TGTGCCAGCAGCCCAACAGGGTACCAGCCCCAGCATTTT.

This clonotype was observed a handful of times. This chain links TRBV19 with TRBJ2-1; 12 bases fit TRBD2. V trimming: 7 bases; J trimming: 0 bases; junction bases outside the gene matches: 4. CDR1 LNHDA and CDR2 SQIVND come from the germline V gene (reference sequence). This CDR3 contains 16 residues. The CDR3 region has the DNA TGTGCCAGTACTAGCGGGAGGGCTAGCTCCTACAATGAGCAGTTCTTC. Protein sequence: CASTSGRASSYNEQFF.

This clonotype has ten or more counts. The chain combines TRBV19 with TRBJ2-6, with unresolved D. Germline V CDR1 and CDR2: LNHDA, SQIVND (reference sequence). Trimming left V 5 bases short and J 2 bases short, with 10 bases between. The CDR3 is 15 residues long. The DNA of the CDR3 is TGTGCCAGTAGTCCTCGTGGCGCTGGGGCCAACGTCCTGACTTTC. Its protein product is CASSPRGAGANVLTF.

This clonotype was counted a few times. The chain joins TRBV29-1 to TRBJ2-7, with D perhaps given as TRBD1 or TRBD2 (6 bases each). V lost 6 bases and J lost 1, with 16 bases in between. Germline CDR1 SQVTM, CDR2 ANQGSEA. CDR3 length: 14 amino acids. The CDR3 nucleotides are TGCAGCGTCTTCACGGGGGCCCCTTCCTACGAGCAGTACTTC. Its translation is CSVFTGAPSYEQYF.

This clonotype was observed many times. V and J are TRBV27 and TRBJ2-5; D is possibly TRBD1 (8 bases). The germline V gene has CDR1 MNHEY and CDR2 SMNVEV (reference sequence). Trimming took off 5 bases at V and 4 bases at J, with 35 bases between the two ends. The CDR3 consists of 21 residues. DNA for the CDR3: TGTGCCAGCAGTCGGGAATTGGACAGGGAGGGGAGCTTAAGGTATTTAGAGACCCAGTACTTC. Encoded protein: CASSRELDREGSLRYLETQYF.

This clonotype was counted many times. This chain uses TRBV27 with TRBJ2-7; D gene uncertain. Germline assignment: CDR1 MNHEY and CDR2 SMNVEV (reference sequence). The CDR3 loop spans 13 amino acids. V lost 3 bases to trimming and J lost 3 bases, with 9 bases between them. This chain's CDR3 is CASSFRPFYEQYF. CDR3 nucleotides: TGTGCCAGCAGTTTTAGGCCTTTCTACGAGCAGTACTTC.

A word on this clonotype: Given a much more abundant clone one base away, this may be a read error. The chain has TRBV10-3 and TRBJ2-3; D unclear. The CDR3 spans 11 residues. The germline gives CDR1 ENHRY, CDR2 SYGVKD. V dropped 2 bases and J dropped 8 bases, with 5 bases sitting between them. The CDR3 DNA reads TGTGCCATCAGTGAGGAAGTTACGCAGTATTTT. It encodes CAISEEVTQYF.